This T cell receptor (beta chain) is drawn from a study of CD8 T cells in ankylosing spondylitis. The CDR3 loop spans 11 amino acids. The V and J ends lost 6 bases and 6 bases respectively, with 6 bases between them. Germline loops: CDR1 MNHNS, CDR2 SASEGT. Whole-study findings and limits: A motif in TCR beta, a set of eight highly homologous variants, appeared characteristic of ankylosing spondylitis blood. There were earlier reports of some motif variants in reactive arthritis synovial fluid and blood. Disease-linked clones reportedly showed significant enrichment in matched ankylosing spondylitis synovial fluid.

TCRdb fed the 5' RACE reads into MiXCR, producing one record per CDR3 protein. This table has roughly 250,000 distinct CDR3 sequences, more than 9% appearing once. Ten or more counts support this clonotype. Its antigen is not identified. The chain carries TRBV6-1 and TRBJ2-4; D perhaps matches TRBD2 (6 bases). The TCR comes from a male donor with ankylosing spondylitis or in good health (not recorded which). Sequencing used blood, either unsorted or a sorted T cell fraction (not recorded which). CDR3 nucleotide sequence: TGTGCCAGCAGGGAGGGAAACATTCAGTACTTC. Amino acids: CASREGNIQYF.